The entry that follows covers one T cell receptor beta chain sequence. The sample originates from a study of blood T cell repertoires in COVID-19. In the study overall: Samples representing acute and convalescent COVID-19 were sourced from the United States, Italy and Spain. T cells, B-cell-depleted T cells, or PBMCs provided the cDNA or gDNA that served as material.

Per the original data handling: By means of reference gene primer amplification, nucleated cell counts were estimated. Method: immunoSEQ multiplex PCR; TCRdb's copy keeps in-frame clones and lacks some. The V and J calls and clone size are taken from that table; D and trimming were inferred from the DNA. This sample has 150,000 to 200,000 clones, with just under 90% found just once. The material sequenced was peripheral blood. This TCR came from a man between 18 and 29 years old with active or convalescent COVID-19.

The DNA for the CDR3 is TGTGCCAGCAGAGGACAGGGCGGAAACACCATATATTTT. Translating it yields CASRGQGGNTIYF. The chain has TRBV28 and TRBJ1-3; 8 positions match TRBD1. This CDR3 spans 13 amino acids. Losses at the gene ends were 6 bases for V and 4 bases for J; bases not matched to a gene: 2. The germline gives CDR1 MDHEN, CDR2 SYDVKM.